A selection of T cell receptor beta chains follows, all from one sample in a study of control samples from healthy donors and cancer patients. The method was immunoSEQ multiplex PCR; TCRdb's version includes in-frame clones alone and lacks a portion of them. Of tens of thousands of clones listed, roughly 94% were seen once; the top ten hold roughly a quarter. The sequenced material came from blood. Receptors originate from a man between 60 and 75 years old in good health. The CDR3 runs from the conserved cysteine through the conserved F or W. D genes are given only for firm matches. For some rows the clone size is stated as once, few or many, or as a class when expanded; others skip it.

CASSLQGTKNIQYF	TGTGCCAGCAGTTTGCAGGGAACCAAAAACATTCAGTACTTC	TRBV28	TRBJ2-4	-	-
CASSIDGEAQHF	TGTGCCAGTAGTATAGATGGGGAGGCCCAGCATTTT	TRBV19	TRBJ1-5	once	-
CASSYRGTGVEAFF	TGTGCCAGCAGTTACCGGGGGACAGGGGTTGAAGCTTTCTTT	TRBV6-5	TRBJ1-1	once	TRBD1
CSASVREFGTDTQYF	TGCAGTGCTAGTGTCCGGGAGTTCGGCACAGATACGCAGTATTTT	TRBV20-1	TRBJ2-3	-	-
CASSKSGRALVNEQFF	TGTGCCAGCAGCAAATCCGGGAGGGCCCTCGTCAATGAGCAGTTCTTC	TRBV11-3	TRBJ2-1	few	TRBD2
CASSPLTGLLTEAFF	TGTGCCAGCAGTCCACTGACAGGGCTACTCACTGAAGCTTTCTTT	TRBV25-1	TRBJ1-1	-	TRBD1
CASSAGTGGYEQYF	TGTGCCAGTAGCGCCGGGACTGGCGGGTACGAGCAGTACTTC	TRBV19	TRBJ2-7	-	-
CASSPGTGFNEQFF	TGTGCCAGCAGCCCCGGGACAGGTTTCAATGAGCAGTTCTTC	TRBV7-2	TRBJ2-1	-	TRBD1
CASSIGGLAADTQYF	TGTGCCAGTAGTATAGGCGGACTAGCGGCAGATACGCAGTATTTT	TRBV19	TRBJ2-3	-	TRBD2
CASSERTGQFF	TGTGCCAGCAGTGAAAGGACAGGTCAGTTCTTC	TRBV6-1	TRBJ2-1	once	TRBD1
CASSPGLSATDTQYF	TGTGCCAGCTCACCAGGACTATCGGCCACAGATACGCAGTATTTT	TRBV18	TRBJ2-3	-	-
CASSLGTGRYNEQFF	TGTGCCAGCAGCCTGGGGACGGGACGATACAATGAGCAGTTCTTC	TRBV5-6	TRBJ2-1	-	-
CASSDSLYSNQPQHF	TGTGCCAGCAGTGACAGTCTTTATAGCAATCAGCCCCAGCATTTT	TRBV27	TRBJ1-5	-	-
CASSVGPGSTHVAF	-	TRBV9	TRBJ2-7	-	-
CASWDKNTEAFF	TGTGCCAGCTGGGACAAGAACACTGAAGCTTTCTTT	TRBV2	TRBJ1-1	-	-
CASSAYYEQYF	TGTGCCAGCAGCGCCTACTACGAGCAGTACTTC	TRBV7-9	TRBJ2-7	-	-
CASSPLDSSSNQPQHF	TGTGCCAGCTCACCACTGGACAGTTCAAGCAATCAGCCCCAGCATTTT	TRBV18	TRBJ1-5	-	-
CAIGGNRGQGNQPQHF	TGTGCCATCGGGGGAAACAGGGGGCAAGGCAATCAGCCCCAGCATTTT	TRBV10-3	TRBJ1-5	-	TRBD1
CASSYLGRETQYF	TGTGCCAGCAGTTACTTAGGGAGAGAGACCCAGTACTTC	TRBV6-2/TRBV6-3	TRBJ2-5	-	-
CASSTGTQNQPQHF	TGTGCCAGCAGCACCGGGACGCAAAATCAGCCCCAGCATTTT	TRBV27	TRBJ1-5	-	-
CASSVAGQNFYEQYF	TGTGCCAGCAGCGTAGCGGGACAGAATTTCTACGAGCAGTACTTC	TRBV9	TRBJ2-7	-	TRBD1
CASSESRGSQETQYF	TGTGCCAGCAGTGAATCACGGGGATCCCAAGAGACCCAGTACTTC	TRBV2	TRBJ2-5	-	-
CASSYSTYEQYF	TGTGCCAGCAGTTACTCAACCTACGAGCAGTACTTC	TRBV6-2/TRBV6-3	TRBJ2-7	-	-
CASRGQGEGYEQYF	TGTGCCAGCAGGGGACAGGGAGAAGGCTACGAGCAGTACTTC	TRBV28	TRBJ2-7	-	TRBD1
CATSDLTDQPQHF	TGTGCCACCAGTGATTTGACAGATCAGCCCCAGCATTTT	TRBV24-1	TRBJ1-5	-	-
CASSQFIIAGEYEQFF	TGTGCCAGCAGCCAATTTATCATAGCGGGAGAGTATGAGCAGTTCTTC	TRBV3-1/TRBV3-2	TRBJ2-1	-	TRBD2
CAISELGRSSGNTIYF	TGTGCCATCAGTGAATTGGGCAGATCTTCTGGAAACACCATATATTTT	TRBV10-3	TRBJ1-3	-	-
CASSIRGPEPEQYF	TGTGCCAGCAGTATCCGGGGCCCAGAGCCCGAGCAGTACTTC	TRBV27	TRBJ2-7	once	-
CASSLEFWEKLFF	TGTGCCAGCAGCTTAGAGTTTTGGGAAAAACTGTTTTTT	TRBV7-2	TRBJ1-4	-	-
CASSLGPGAREQFF	TGTGCCAGCAGCTTAGGGCCAGGGGCCCGTGAGCAGTTCTTC	TRBV7-9	TRBJ2-1	-	-
CASSSSDRSLYGYTF	TGTGCCAGCAGTTCCTCGGACAGATCCCTCTATGGCTACACCTTC	TRBV6-6	TRBJ1-2	-	-
CAWSVLVEQFF	TGTGCCTGGAGTGTACTTGTTGAGCAGTTCTTC	TRBV30	TRBJ2-1	-	-
CASSLLGGLDGNTIYF	TGTGCCAGCAGCTTGCTGGGGGGGTTGGATGGAAACACCATATATTTT	TRBV7-8	TRBJ1-3	once	-
CASSLQGATGELFF	TGTGCTAGCAGCCTACAGGGGGCTACCGGGGAGCTGTTTTTT	TRBV7-7	TRBJ2-2	-	TRBD1
CSVGGMTGLYEQYF	TGCAGCGTTGGAGGTATGACAGGGCTCTACGAGCAGTACTTC	TRBV29-1	TRBJ2-7	-	TRBD1
CASSPLREKLFF	TGTGCCAGCAGCCCGCTGAGGGAAAAACTGTTTTTT	TRBV6-5	TRBJ1-4	-	-
CSVDFPAGKLFF	TGCAGCGTTGATTTTCCGGCAGGAAAACTGTTTTTT	TRBV29-1	TRBJ1-4	-	-